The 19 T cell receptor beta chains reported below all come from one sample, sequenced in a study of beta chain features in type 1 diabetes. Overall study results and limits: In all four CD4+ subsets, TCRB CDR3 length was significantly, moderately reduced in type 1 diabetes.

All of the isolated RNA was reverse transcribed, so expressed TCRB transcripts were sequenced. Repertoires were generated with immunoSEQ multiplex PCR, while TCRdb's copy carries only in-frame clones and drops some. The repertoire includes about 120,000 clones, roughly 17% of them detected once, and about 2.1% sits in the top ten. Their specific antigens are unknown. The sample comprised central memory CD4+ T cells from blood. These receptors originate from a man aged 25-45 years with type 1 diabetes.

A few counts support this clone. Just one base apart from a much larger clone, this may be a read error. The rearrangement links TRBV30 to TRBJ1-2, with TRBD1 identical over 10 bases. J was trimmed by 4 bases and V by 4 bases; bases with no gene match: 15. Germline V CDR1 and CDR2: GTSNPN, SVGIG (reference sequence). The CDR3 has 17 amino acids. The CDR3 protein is CAWTGTGARWAGYGYTF. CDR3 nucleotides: TGTGCCTGGACTGGGACAGGGGCACGCTGGGCAGGCTATGGCTACACCTTC.

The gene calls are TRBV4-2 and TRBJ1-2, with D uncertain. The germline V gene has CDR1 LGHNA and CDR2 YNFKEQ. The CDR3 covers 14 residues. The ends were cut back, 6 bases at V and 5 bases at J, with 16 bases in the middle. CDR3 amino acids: CASSLGSQSYGYTF. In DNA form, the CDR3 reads TGTGCCAGCAGTTTAGGGTCGCAATCTTATGGCTACACCTTC.

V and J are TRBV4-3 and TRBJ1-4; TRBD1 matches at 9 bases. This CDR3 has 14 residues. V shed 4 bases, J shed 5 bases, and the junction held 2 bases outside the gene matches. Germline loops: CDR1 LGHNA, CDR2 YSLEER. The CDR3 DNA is TGCGCCAGCAGCCTAGGGACAGGGAATGAAAAACTGTTTTTT. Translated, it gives CASSLGTGNEKLFF.

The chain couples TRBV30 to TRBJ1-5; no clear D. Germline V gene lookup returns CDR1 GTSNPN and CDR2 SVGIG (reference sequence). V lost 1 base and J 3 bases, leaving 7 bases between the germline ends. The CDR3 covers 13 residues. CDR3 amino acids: CAWSGRHNQPQHF. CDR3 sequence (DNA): TGTGCCTGGAGTGGCAGGCACAATCAGCCCCAGCATTTT.

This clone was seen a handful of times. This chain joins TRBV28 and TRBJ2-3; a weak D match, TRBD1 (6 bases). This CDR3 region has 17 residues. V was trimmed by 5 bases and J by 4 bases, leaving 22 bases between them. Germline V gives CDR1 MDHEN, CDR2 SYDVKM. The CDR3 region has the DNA TGTGCCAGCAGTCCTATCAAGACAGGCGGGCCGGCAGATACGCAGTATTTT. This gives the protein CASSPIKTGGPADTQYF.

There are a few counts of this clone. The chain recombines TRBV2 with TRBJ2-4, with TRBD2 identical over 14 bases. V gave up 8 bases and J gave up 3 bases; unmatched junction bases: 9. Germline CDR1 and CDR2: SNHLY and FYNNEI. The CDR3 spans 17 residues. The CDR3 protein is CASLMWTSGGIKNIQYF. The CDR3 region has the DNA TGTGCCAGCCTCATGTGGACTAGCGGGGGGATCAAAAACATTCAGTACTTC.

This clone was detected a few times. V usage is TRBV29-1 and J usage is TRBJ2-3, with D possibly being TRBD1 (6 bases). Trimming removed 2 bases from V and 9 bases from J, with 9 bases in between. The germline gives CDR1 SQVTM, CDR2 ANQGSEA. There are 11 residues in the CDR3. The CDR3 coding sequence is TGCAGCGTTGAACAGGGGCGAACGCAGTATTTT. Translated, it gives CSVEQGRTQYF.

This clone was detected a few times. The CDR3 coding sequence is TGTGCCAGCAGCCAACAGGGGCCAACTAATGAAAAACTGTTTTTT. Amino acids: CASSQQGPTNEKLFF. The chain carries TRBV5-4 and TRBJ1-4; 7 nucleotides match TRBD1. Trimming at V came to 4 bases and at J to 0 bases, leaving 3 bases not matched to a gene. Germline values: CDR1 SGHNT, CDR2 YYREEE (reference sequence). The CDR3 consists of 15 residues.

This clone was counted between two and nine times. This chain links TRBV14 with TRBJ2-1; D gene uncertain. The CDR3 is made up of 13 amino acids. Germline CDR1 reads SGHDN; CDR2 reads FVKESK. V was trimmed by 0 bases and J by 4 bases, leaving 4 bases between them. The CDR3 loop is CASSQDQYNEQFF. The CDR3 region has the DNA TGTGCCAGCAGCCAAGATCAGTACAATGAGCAGTTCTTC.

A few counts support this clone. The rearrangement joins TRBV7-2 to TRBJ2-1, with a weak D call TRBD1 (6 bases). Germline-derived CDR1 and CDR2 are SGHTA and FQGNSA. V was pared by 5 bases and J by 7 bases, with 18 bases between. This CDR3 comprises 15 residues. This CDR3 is CASSPSTGLANEQFF. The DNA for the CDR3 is TGTGCCAGCAGCCCCTCGACAGGCTTAGCAAATGAGCAGTTCTTC.

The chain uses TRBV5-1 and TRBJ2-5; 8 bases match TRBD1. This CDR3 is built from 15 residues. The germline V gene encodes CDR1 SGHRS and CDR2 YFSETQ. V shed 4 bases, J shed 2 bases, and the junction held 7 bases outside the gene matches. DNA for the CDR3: TGCGCCAGCAGCGCAGGACAGGGTCCTCAAGAGACCCAGTACTTC. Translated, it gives CASSAGQGPQETQYF.

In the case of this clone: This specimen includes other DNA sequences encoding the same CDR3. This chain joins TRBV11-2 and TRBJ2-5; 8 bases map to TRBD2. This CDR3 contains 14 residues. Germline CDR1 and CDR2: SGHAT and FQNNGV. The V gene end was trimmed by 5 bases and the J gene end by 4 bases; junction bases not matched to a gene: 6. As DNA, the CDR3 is TGTGCCAGCAGCCCAGGACTAGCAGCAGAGACCCAGTACTTC. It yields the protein CASSPGLAAETQYF.

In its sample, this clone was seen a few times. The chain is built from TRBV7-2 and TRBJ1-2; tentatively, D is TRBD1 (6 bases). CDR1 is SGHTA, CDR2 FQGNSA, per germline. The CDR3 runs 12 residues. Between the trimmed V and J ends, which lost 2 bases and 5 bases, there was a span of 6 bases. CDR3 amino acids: CASSLQGYGYTF. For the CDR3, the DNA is TGTGCCAGCAGCTTACAGGGGTATGGCTACACCTTC.

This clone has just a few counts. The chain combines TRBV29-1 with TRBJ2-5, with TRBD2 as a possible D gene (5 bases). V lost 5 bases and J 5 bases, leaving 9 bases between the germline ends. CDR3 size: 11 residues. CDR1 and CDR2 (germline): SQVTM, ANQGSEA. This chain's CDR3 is CSVPTGETQYF. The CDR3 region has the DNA TGCAGCGTTCCCACGGGGGAGACCCAGTACTTC.

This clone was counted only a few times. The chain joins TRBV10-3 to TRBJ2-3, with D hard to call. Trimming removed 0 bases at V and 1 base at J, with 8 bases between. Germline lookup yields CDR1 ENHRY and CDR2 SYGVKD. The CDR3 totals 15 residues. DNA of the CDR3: TGTGCCATCAGTGAGTCGGTAAGGGGCACAGATACGCAGTATTTT. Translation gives CAISESVRGTDTQYF.

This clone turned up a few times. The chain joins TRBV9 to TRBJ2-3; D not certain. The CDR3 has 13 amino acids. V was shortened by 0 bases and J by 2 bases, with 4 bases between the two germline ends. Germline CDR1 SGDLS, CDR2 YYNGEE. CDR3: CASSVGNTDTQYF. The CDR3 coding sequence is TGTGCCAGCAGCGTAGGGAACACAGATACGCAGTATTTT.

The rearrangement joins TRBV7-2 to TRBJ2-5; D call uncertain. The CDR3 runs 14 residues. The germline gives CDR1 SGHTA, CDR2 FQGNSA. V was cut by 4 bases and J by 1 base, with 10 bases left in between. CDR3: CASSSSNSQETQYF. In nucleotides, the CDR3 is TGTGCCAGCAGCTCATCGAACAGCCAAGAGACCCAGTACTTC.

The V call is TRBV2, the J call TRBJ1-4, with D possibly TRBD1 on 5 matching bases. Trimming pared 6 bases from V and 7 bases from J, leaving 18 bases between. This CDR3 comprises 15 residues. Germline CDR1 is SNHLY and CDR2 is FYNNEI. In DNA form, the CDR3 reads TGTGCCAGCAGAATTAGGGACCTGGGTTTTGAAAAACTGTTTTTT. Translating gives CASRIRDLGFEKLFF.

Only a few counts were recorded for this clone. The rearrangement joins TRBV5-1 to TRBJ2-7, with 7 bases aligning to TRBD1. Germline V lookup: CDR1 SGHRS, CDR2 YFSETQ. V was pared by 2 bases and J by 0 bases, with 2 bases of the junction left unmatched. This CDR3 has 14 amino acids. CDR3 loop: CASSLTGDSYEQYF. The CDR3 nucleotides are TGCGCCAGCAGCTTAACAGGGGACTCCTACGAGCAGTACTTC.